Presented here are 30 T cell receptor beta chains from one specimen sequenced in a study of blood T cell repertoires in COVID-19. The assay was immunoSEQ multiplex PCR, and TCRdb's table has in-frame clones only and misses some. The data contain 130,000 to 150,000 clones, 80% to 90% of them singletons. Material: peripheral blood. These TCRs come from a woman aged 60-75 years with COVID-19, enrolled during active disease.

The chain links TRBV2 to TRBJ2-7; TRBD1 aligns across 7 bases. Germline-derived CDR1 and CDR2 are SNHLY and FYNNEI. The CDR3 loop spans 15 amino acids. Trimming removed 6 bases from V and 6 bases from J; junction bases left unmatched: 14. CDR3 sequence reads: CASSVRDRVPSEQYF. Here the CDR3 DNA reads TGTGCCAGCAGCGTCCGAGACAGGGTTCCTAGCGAGCAGTACTTC.

The chain employs TRBV19 and TRBJ2-2, with 9 bases that match TRBD2. Germline trimming cut 3 bases from V and 3 bases from J; bases unmatched to any gene: 5. The CDR3 is 16 amino acids. Germline V gene lookup returns CDR1 LNHDA and CDR2 SQIVND (reference sequence). For the CDR3, the DNA is TGTGCCAGTAGTATTAGTAGCGGGGGCTACACCGGGGAGCTGTTTTTT. Protein: CASSISSGGYTGELFF.

The chain combines TRBV27 with TRBJ1-2; D might be TRBD1 (5 bases). Germline-derived CDR1 and CDR2 are MNHEY and SMNVEV (reference sequence). The CDR3 contains 15 residues. Trimming cost V 6 bases and J 6 bases, with 20 bases left between them. CDR3 DNA: TGTGCCAGCAGGCGTAGCAGGGATTCTCGCGATGGCTACACCTTC. Translation: CASRRSRDSRDGYTF.

V is TRBV19 and J is TRBJ1-6; TRBD1 agrees at 7 bases. The germline gives CDR1 LNHDA, CDR2 SQIVND (reference sequence). The V segment lost 9 bases and the J segment 3 bases; nucleotides outside the gene matches: 5. There are 14 residues in the CDR3. CDR3 coding DNA: TGTGCCAGCTCTAACAGGGGCTATAATTCACCCCTCCACTTT. It is translated as CASSNRGYNSPLHF.

The rearrangement uses TRBV4-3 and TRBJ2-3; the D is unclear. Germline V gene lookup returns CDR1 LGHNA and CDR2 YSLEER. Trimming shortened V by 1 base and J by 4 bases, and 9 bases separated the two germline ends. This CDR3 contains 14 residues. CDR3 nucleotides: TGCGCCAGCAGCCAAGTTCCTAGTTCAGATACGCAGTATTTT. Encoded protein: CASSQVPSSDTQYF.

J is TRBJ2-7 and V is TRBV23-1, with 8 nucleotides matching TRBD2. TRBV23-1 is assigned to the ORF class and has an uncertain function. Trimming removed 7 bases from V and 4 bases from J; junction bases left unmatched: 9. CDR3 length equals 14 residues. For the CDR3, the DNA is TGCGCCAGCAATCACCGGGAGGGTTCGTACGAGCAGTACTTC. Encoded protein: CASNHREGSYEQYF.

The chain links TRBV5-1 to TRBJ2-3, with 8 bases aligning to TRBD2. V was clipped by 1 base and J by 2 bases; unmatched bases: 6. The germline gives CDR1 SGHRS, CDR2 YFSETQ. This CDR3 contains 16 residues. CDR3: CASSLSLSGDTDTQYF. The CDR3 nucleotides are TGCGCCAGCAGCTTGTCGCTTAGCGGGGACACAGATACGCAGTATTTT.

In DNA, the CDR3 is TGTGCCAGCTCACCTGCCGGGACTAGCGGGGGGCCTAACAATGAGCAGTTCTTC. As protein: CASSPAGTSGGPNNEQFF. The genes are TRBV18 and TRBJ2-1; 15 bases fit TRBD2. The germline CDR1 and CDR2 sequences are KGHSH and LQKENI. After removal of 3 bases from V and 5 bases from J, the junction contained 8 bases not matched to a gene. The CDR3 loop spans 18 amino acids.

The J gene is TRBJ2-1, the V gene TRBV10-3; 11 nucleotides align to TRBD2. V gave up 3 bases and J gave up 7 bases; unmatched junction bases: 8. Germline assignment: CDR1 ENHRY and CDR2 SYGVKD. The CDR3 has 16 residues. As DNA, the CDR3 is TGTGCCATCAGTGACACCGGGACTAGCGGAGGTAATGAGCAGTTCTTC. Its translation: CAISDTGTSGGNEQFF.

This clone was counted a single time. CDR3: CASSLVSVPSLAYEQYF. CDR3 bases: TGTGCCAGCAGCTTAGTTTCAGTCCCCTCCCTGGCCTACGAGCAGTACTTC. V and J are TRBV11-2 and TRBJ2-7; D uncertain. V gave up 1 base and J gave up 2 bases, with 18 bases separating them. The CDR3 has 17 amino acids. Germline V lookup: CDR1 SGHAT, CDR2 FQNNGV.

The chain links TRBV5-4 to TRBJ1-3; D gene ambiguous. The CDR3 consists of 15 residues. Germline V gene sequence: CDR1 SGHNT, CDR2 YYREEE (reference sequence). V was pared by 2 bases and J by 1 base, with 10 bases between. CDR3 sequence: CASSFYKQSGNTIYF. CDR3 DNA: TGTGCCAGCAGCTTTTATAAACAGTCTGGAAACACCATATATTTT. Complete variable domain (other parts from reference TRBV5-4 and TRBJ1-3): ETGVTQSPTHLIKTRGQQVTLRCSSQSGHNTVSWYQQALGQGPQFIFQYYREEENGRGNFPPRFSGLQFPNYSSELNVNALELDDSALYLCASSFYKQSGNTIYFGEGSWLTVV.

The sample holds one count of this clone. This chain links TRBV6-2 or TRBV6-3 with TRBJ1-1; D remains unclear. The germline V gene encodes CDR1 MNHEY and CDR2 SVGEGT. The CDR3 is made up of 11 amino acids. V lost 2 bases to trimming and J lost 8 bases, with 6 bases between them. The CDR3 region has the DNA TGTGCCAGCAGTTACCCGGAGGAAGCTTTCTTT. Translation gives CASSYPEEAFF.

The chain couples TRBV10-3 to TRBJ1-1; no definite D call. CDR1 is ENHRY, CDR2 SYGVKD, per germline. Trimming shortened V by 8 bases and J by 3 bases, and 16 bases separated the two germline ends. This CDR3 comprises 14 residues. The CDR3 DNA reads TGTGCCATCCTCGCCTCGGCCGGGGACACTGAAGCTTTCTTT. This encodes CAILASAGDTEAFF.

V gene TRBV5-1 combines with J gene TRBJ2-1, with a tentative D call TRBD2 (7 bases). The CDR3 covers 14 residues. Germline CDR1 and CDR2: SGHRS and YFSETQ. Trimming stripped 4 bases from V and 5 bases from J, with 13 bases between. For the CDR3, the DNA is TGCGCCAGCAGCCGGGGGGCCGTTAACAATGAGCAGTTCTTC. Translation gives CASSRGAVNNEQFF.

The CDR3: CASSLVSAYNEQFF. In DNA, the CDR3 is TGTGCCAGCAGCTTAGTCAGCGCCTACAATGAGCAGTTCTTC. The genes are TRBV7-2 and TRBJ2-1; no definite D call. CDR3 size: 14 residues. Trimming pared 1 base from V and 2 bases from J, leaving 6 bases between. The germline gives CDR1 SGHTA, CDR2 FQGNSA.

The chain is built from TRBV6-5 and TRBJ1-5, with 8 bases aligning to TRBD1. Germline V CDR1 and CDR2: MNHEY, SVGAGI. This CDR3 spans 14 amino acids. J gave up 5 bases and V 8 bases, and 8 bases lay outside the gene matches. This CDR3 is CASSQGVGDQPQHF. CDR3 DNA: TGTGCCAGCTCACAGGGGGTGGGGGATCAGCCCCAGCATTTT.

This clone was found a few times. The CDR3: CASSTISGGAEETQYF. CDR3 bases: TGTGCCAGCAGTACCATTAGCGGGGGGGCCGAGGAGACCCAGTACTTC. The chain combines TRBV27 with TRBJ2-5; 11 bases match TRBD2. The CDR3 spans 16 residues. J gave up 5 bases and V 5 bases, and 10 bases lay outside the gene matches. CDR1 and CDR2 (germline): MNHEY, SMNVEV (reference sequence).

In its sample, this clone was seen once. The chain couples TRBV15 to TRBJ2-6; D remains ambiguous. V dropped 4 bases and J dropped 0 bases, with 7 bases sitting between them. Germline V gene data show CDR1 as LNHNV and CDR2 as YYDKDF (reference sequence). This CDR3 is 15 amino acids long. The CDR3 region is CATSIRSSGANVLTF. CDR3 DNA sequence: TGTGCCACCAGCATACGGAGCTCTGGGGCCAACGTCCTGACTTTC.

The gene calls are TRBV6-5 and TRBJ2-1, with D maybe TRBD2 (7 bases). The germline gives CDR1 MNHEY, CDR2 SVGAGI. The CDR3 length is 15 residues. Trimming shortened V by 6 bases and J by 6 bases, and 18 bases separated the two germline ends. The CDR3 nucleotides are TGTGCCAGCAGGCGCCGGGGGGCGGACGCCAATGAGCAGTTCTTC. It encodes CASRRRGADANEQFF.

This chain joins TRBV30 and TRBJ1-2, with 8 bases matching TRBD1. Germline V gives CDR1 GTSNPN, CDR2 SVGIG (reference sequence). The CDR3 has 18 amino acids. V trimming: 3 bases; J trimming: 0 bases; junction bases outside the gene matches: 15. The CDR3: CAWRPPGTGHSANYGYTF. Written as DNA, the CDR3 is TGTGCCTGGAGGCCCCCCGGGACAGGCCATTCAGCTAACTATGGCTACACCTTC.

The chain is built from TRBV5-1 and TRBJ2-3, with TRBD1 as a possible D gene (5 bases). The germline V gene has CDR1 SGHRS and CDR2 YFSETQ. CDR3 length: 16 residues. V dropped 2 bases and J dropped 4 bases, with 17 bases sitting between them. Written as DNA, the CDR3 is TGCGCCAGCAGCTTTTTCGGAAGGGGATCGGCAGATACGCAGTATTTT. Protein: CASSFFGRGSADTQYF.

V gene TRBV4-1 combines with J gene TRBJ1-2; 9 nucleotides agree with TRBD1. This CDR3 is built from 17 residues. Germline V gives CDR1 MGHRA, CDR2 YSYEKL. V lost 2 bases to trimming and J lost 3 bases; unmatched junction nucleotides: 10. The DNA for the CDR3 is TGCGCCAGCAGCCAAAGGTTTGGACAGGGGTTTTACTATGGCTACACCTTC. Its protein is CASSQRFGQGFYYGYTF.

The chain joins TRBV5-6 to TRBJ1-1; 7 bases match TRBD1. The CDR3 length is 16 residues. Trimming removed 4 bases from V and 0 bases from J; junction bases left unmatched: 9. CDR1 is SGHDT and CDR2 is YYEEEE in the germline V gene. CDR3 bases: TGTGCCAGCAGCCTGGGCATAGGGACAGTGAACACTGAAGCTTTCTTT. Translating gives CASSLGIGTVNTEAFF.

This chain connects TRBV29-1 to TRBJ1-3; D might be TRBD1 (6 bases). Germline assignment: CDR1 SQVTM and CDR2 ANQGSEA. Trimming took off 7 bases at V and 0 bases at J, with 13 bases between the two ends. There are 14 residues in the CDR3. The CDR3 nucleotides read TGCAGCGCCTTACAGGGCCACTCTGGAAACACCATATATTTT. Its translation is CSALQGHSGNTIYF.

The chain recombines TRBV3-1 (or the pseudogene TRBV3-2) with TRBJ2-4; D not resolved. CDR1 and CDR2 from the germline V gene are LGHDT and YNNKEL (reference sequence). V lost 1 base and J lost 6, with 7 bases in between. The CDR3 totals 13 residues. The CDR3 protein is CASSQVFGNIQYF. The CDR3 DNA reads TGTGCCAGCAGCCAAGTATTCGGAAACATTCAGTACTTC.

The chain has TRBV11-2 and TRBJ2-7, with unresolved D. Trimming removed 1 base from V and 4 bases from J, with 8 bases in between. Germline CDR1 reads SGHAT; CDR2 reads FQNNGV. This CDR3 comprises 13 residues. The CDR3 coding sequence is TGTGCCAGCAGCTTAGCTTCCCAGTACGAGCAGTACTTC. It yields the protein CASSLASQYEQYF.

The CDR3 here is CAWSQGVGTDTQYF. The CDR3, as DNA: TGTGCCTGGAGCCAGGGGGTCGGGACAGATACGCAGTATTTT. The chain couples TRBV30 to TRBJ2-3; 7 nucleotides line up with TRBD1. CDR3 length equals 14 residues. CDR1 and CDR2 from the germline V gene are GTSNPN and SVGIG (reference sequence). Losses at the gene ends were 3 bases for V and 3 bases for J; bases not matched to a gene: 6.

The rearrangement uses TRBV7-9 and TRBJ1-1; TRBD1 aligns across 10 bases. With 1 base clipped from V and 1 base from J, the junction kept 3 bases outside the gene matches. Germline loops: CDR1 SEHNR, CDR2 FQNEAQ (reference sequence). CDR3 length equals 16 residues. Written as DNA, the CDR3 is TGTGCCAGCAGCTTAGTGGGACAGGGGCCGAACACTGAAGCTTTCTTT. Amino acids: CASSLVGQGPNTEAFF.

The chain couples TRBV12-3 or TRBV12-4 to TRBJ2-7; D unresolved. The CDR3 spans 11 residues. Between the trimmed V and J ends, which lost 4 bases and 1 base, there was a span of 2 bases. The CDR3 region has the DNA TGTGCCAGCAGTTCTTCCTACGAGCAGTACTTC. Its protein is CASSSSYEQYF.

V gene TRBV3-1 (or the pseudogene TRBV3-2) combines with J gene TRBJ2-2, with 9 bases matching TRBD1. From germline, CDR1 is LGHDT and CDR2 YNNKEL (reference sequence). J gave up 7 bases and V 4 bases, and 10 bases lay outside the gene matches. The CDR3 contains 16 residues. CDR3: CASSLPTGGGGGELFF. Written as DNA, the CDR3 is TGTGCCAGCAGCCTTCCAACAGGGGGCGGTGGCGGGGAGCTGTTTTTT.